This TCR beta chain was obtained from a study of blood T cell repertoires in COVID-19. In the study's own analysis: Amplification of reference gene primers was used by the study to estimate nucleated cell counts. Profiling relied on immunoSEQ multiplex PCR, and the TCRdb table lists in-frame clones only, not all of them. V, J and clone size are those of that table, while D and trimming were read from the DNA. This table has tens of thousands of clones, around 76% appearing once. The V gene lost 0 bases and the J gene lost 3 bases, with 8 bases spanning the gap. The CDR3 sequence is 14 residues long. The germline V gene encodes CDR1 SGHRS and CDR2 YFSETQ.

This sequence was found in a man between 65 and 85 years old with active or convalescent COVID-19. This sequence joins TRBV5-1 and TRBJ2-3; D call uncertain. The sequenced sample was peripheral blood. CDR3 bases: TGCGCCAGCAGCTTGGTCCCGGGTACAGATACGCAGTATTTT. It encodes CASSLVPGTDTQYF.